This TCR beta chain was captured in a study of T cell repertoires in cytomegalovirus infection. Study-wide context: As its CMV epitopes, the study selected recently identified HLA-C-restricted and well-studied HLA-B-restricted targets. Evidence of both CMV infection and a matching HLA type came from public TCR beta signatures.

Germline assignment: CDR1 SGHDN and CDR2 FVKESK. After removal of 5 bases from V and 7 bases from J, the junction contained 6 bases not matched to a gene. CDR3 length: 14 amino acids. This clonotype was seen a handful of times. Its antigen is currently unknown. Findings and limits, study-wide: There were HLA-C-restricted CMV-specific TCR beta clonotypes dominating the ex vivo response.

TCRdb reprocessed the reads with MiXCR, giving one entry per CDR3 protein. The sample includes hundreds of thousands of distinct CDR3 sequences, roughly a third of them seen just once. The source is a human donor in good health (CMV status not recorded). Some clones in this sample may be carry-over from other donors' samples. Sequences were derived from cultured CD8+ T cells from PBMCs, sampled from culture after CMV antigen stimulation. The genes are TRBV14 and TRBJ1-1, with 11 bases matching TRBD1. This CDR3 is CASSAGDRGIEAFF. Here the CDR3 DNA reads TGTGCCAGCAGCGCTGGGGACAGGGGGATTGAAGCTTTCTTT.